These 14 T cell receptor beta chains were sequenced from one sample in a study of response to subunit inactivated influenza vaccine. From the RT-PCR reads, TCRdb called clonotypes with MiXCR, one entry per CDR3 protein. The repertoire holds under 200,000 distinct CDR3 sequences, with approximately 12% as singletons. The sample was also reused in another study, on T cells expressing NK-cell markers. Per that paper: The TCR beta cDNA came from 5'RACE template switching with UMIs.

The sample was CD8+ T cells sorted from PBMCs, taken 11 to 12 days after vaccination. These TCRs come from a man in his fifties who received an inactivated influenza vaccine.

In regard to this clonotype: Germline and junction disagree at one end, which may indicate a read error. This chain connects TRBV7-2 to TRBJ2-3; 7 bases are a match to TRBD2. Germline lookup yields CDR1 SGHTA and CDR2 FQGNSA. The CDR3 is 18 residues long. The CDR3 DNA follows: TGTGCCAGCAGCTTAGCGGGGGGTTGGGGGAGGGCCACAGATACGCAGTCTTTT. This codes for CASSLAGGWGRATDTQSF.

This clonotype was observed at least ten times. The CDR3 sequence is CASSQVLGSGTDTQYF. CDR3 coding DNA: TGCGCCAGCAGCCAAGTTCTGGGGTCGGGCACAGATACGCAGTATTTT. The chain is built from TRBV4-1 and TRBJ2-3; D is uncertain. Germline CDR1 reads MGHRA; CDR2 reads YSYEKL. The length of the CDR3 is 16 residues. Trimming pared 1 base from V and 1 base from J, leaving 12 bases between.

This sequence joins TRBV7-9 and TRBJ2-1; a possible D gene is TRBD2 (5 bases). The germline V gene encodes CDR1 SEHNR and CDR2 FQNEAQ (reference sequence). The CDR3 has 14 residues. V lost 5 bases, J lost 8 bases, and 16 bases lay in between. CDR3 loop: CASSDRRRGYEQFF. DNA for the CDR3: TGTGCCAGCAGCGATCGGAGGCGAGGGTATGAGCAGTTCTTC.

The table lists this clonotype with a few counts. The chain uses TRBV15 and TRBJ2-3; D gene uncertain. The ends were cut back, 0 bases at V and 5 bases at J, with 15 bases in the middle. Germline CDR1 is LNHNV and CDR2 is YYDKDF (reference sequence). CDR3 length: 16 amino acids. CDR3 in DNA: TGTGCCACCAGCAGAGATTTTGGGGTGGGTCGAGATACGCAGTATTTT. It encodes CATSRDFGVGRDTQYF.

The chain couples TRBV19 to TRBJ1-5, with 11 bases fitting TRBD1. V shed 5 bases and J 5 bases; nucleotides not matched to a gene: 5. Germline CDR1 is LNHDA and CDR2 is SQIVND (reference sequence). This CDR3 has 15 residues. CDR3 amino acids: CASSVDRGRHQPQHF. The CDR3 DNA reads TGTGCCAGTAGTGTGGACAGGGGGCGGCATCAGCCCCAGCATTTT.

The J gene is TRBJ2-5, the V gene TRBV6-2 or TRBV6-3, with a possible D match to TRBD1 (5 bases). The germline CDR1 and CDR2 sequences are MNHEY and SVGEGT. V was trimmed by 5 bases and J by 0 bases, leaving 10 bases between them. This CDR3 has 14 amino acids. The DNA for the CDR3 is TGTGCCAGCAGTAGGACACCGTACCAAGAGACCCAGTACTTC. As protein: CASSRTPYQETQYF.

This clonotype occurred a few times. This chain uses TRBV6-2 or TRBV6-3 with TRBJ2-3; 10 nucleotides align to TRBD1. Per germline, CDR1 MNHEY and CDR2 SVGEGT. The CDR3 length is 17 residues. The junction had 9 bases not matched to a gene; V was cut back by 2 bases and J by 4 bases. CDR3 sequence: CASSYPRQGAHPDTQYF. CDR3 nucleotides: TGTGCCAGCAGTTACCCTAGACAGGGGGCGCATCCAGATACGCAGTATTTT.

This clonotype came up a few times. V gene TRBV5-8 combines with J gene TRBJ2-3; 7 bases map to TRBD1. V was clipped by 4 bases and J by 7 bases; unmatched bases: 3. CDR1 is SGHTS and CDR2 is YDEGEE in the germline V gene. The CDR3 has 12 amino acids. DNA for the CDR3: TGTGCCAGCAGCCACAGGGGAAATACGCAGTATTTT. This codes for CASSHRGNTQYF. Supplemented by reference TRBV5-8 and TRBJ2-3, the full variable domain reads EAGVTQSPTHLIKTRGQQATLRCSPISGHTSVYWYQQALGLGLQFLLWYDEGEERNRGNFPPRFSGRQFPNYSSELNVNALELEDSALYLCASSHRGNTQYFGPGTRLTVL.

CDR3 bases: TGTGCCAGCAGCCAAGTGTGGGAGGTTCCCCCTGCCCAGTACTTC. Translated, it gives CASSQVWEVPPAQYF. The genes are TRBV4-2 and TRBJ2-5; tentatively, D is TRBD2 (6 bases). CDR3 length: 15 amino acids. Germline-derived CDR1 and CDR2 are LGHNA and YNFKEQ. The germline V and J ends were trimmed by 1 base and 9 bases, with 18 bases remaining between them.

The table lists this clonotype with a few counts. The chain couples TRBV7-9 to TRBJ2-7, with D perhaps TRBD1 or TRBD2 (5 bases each). Germline CDR1 is SEHNR and CDR2 is FQNEAQ (reference sequence). The ends were cut back, 3 bases at V and 2 bases at J, with 17 bases in the middle. There are 16 residues in the CDR3. The CDR3 sequence: CASSFMPGTGTYEQYF. In nucleotides, the CDR3 is TGTGCCAGCAGCTTTATGCCCGGGACGGGTACCTACGAGCAGTACTTC.

The rearrangement uses TRBV6-2 or TRBV6-3 and TRBJ2-7; 7 nucleotides match TRBD1. J gave up 3 bases and V 5 bases, and 1 base lay outside the gene matches. Germline V gives CDR1 MNHEY, CDR2 SVGEGT. This CDR3 has 12 amino acids. This CDR3 reads CASSDRDYEQYF. In DNA, the CDR3 is TGTGCCAGCAGTGACAGGGACTACGAGCAGTACTTC.

This clonotype was seen only a few times. V usage is TRBV7-9 and J usage is TRBJ1-2; D is undetermined. V lost 3 bases and J 3 bases, leaving 8 bases between the germline ends. The germline gives CDR1 SEHNR, CDR2 FQNEAQ (reference sequence). This CDR3 region has 13 residues. The DNA for the CDR3 is TGTGCCAGCAGCTTGACAACCTACTATGGCTACACCTTC. Translating it yields CASSLTTYYGYTF.

The chain uses TRBV15 and TRBJ2-3; TRBD2 matches at 9 bases. The CDR3 is 17 residues long. CDR1 and CDR2 (germline): LNHNV, YYDKDF (reference sequence). V was clipped by 0 bases and J by 1 base; unmatched bases: 5. The CDR3 region has the DNA TGTGCCACCAGCAGAGATAACGCGGGGGGGGGCACAGATACGCAGTATTTT. This gives the protein CATSRDNAGGGTDTQYF.

The chain links TRBV4-1 to TRBJ2-7, with 7 nucleotides matching TRBD1. The CDR3 consists of 16 residues. With 0 bases clipped from V and 7 bases from J, the junction kept 12 bases outside the gene matches. Germline-derived CDR1 and CDR2 are MGHRA and YSYEKL. CDR3 region: CASSQDRGQRFGEQYF. CDR3 nucleotides: TGCGCCAGCAGCCAAGATCGGGGACAGAGGTTCGGTGAGCAGTACTTC.